The 28 T cell receptor beta chains below come from one sample, sequenced in a study of CD8 T cells in ankylosing spondylitis. One entry per CDR3 protein, called by TCRdb with MiXCR from the 5' RACE reads. The sample lists 300,000 to 400,000 distinct CDR3 sequences, 20% occurring once. The sample was blood, either unsorted or a sorted T cell fraction (not recorded which). The receptor source for this set is a male donor with ankylosing spondylitis or in good health (not recorded which).

V and J are TRBV7-9 and TRBJ2-7; D remains unclear. The V and J ends lost 4 bases and 0 bases respectively, with 7 bases between them. The germline CDR1 and CDR2 sequences are SEHNR and FQNEAQ (reference sequence). This CDR3 contains 13 residues. The CDR3 is CASSWSNSYEQYF. The CDR3 DNA is TGTGCCAGCAGCTGGTCCAACTCCTACGAGCAGTACTTC.

This clonotype was counted a few times. The CDR3 DNA reads TGTGCCACCGGGGGGGGGCGAGGCGAGCAGTACTTC. Translation: CATGGGRGEQYF. The rearrangement links TRBV12-3 or TRBV12-4 to TRBJ2-7; 8 bases agree with TRBD2. The ends lost 10 bases at V and 6 bases at J; junction bases unmatched: 8. The CDR3 runs 12 residues.

The chain carries TRBV15 and TRBJ2-3; possible D gene TRBD1, 6 bases. The germline V gene has CDR1 LNHNV and CDR2 YYDKDF (reference sequence). The CDR3 length is 15 residues. V was clipped by 6 bases and J by 6 bases, with 19 bases between them. CDR3 sequence: CATRTGVGTFDTQYF. As DNA, the CDR3 is TGTGCCACCAGGACAGGAGTGGGGACCTTCGATACGCAGTATTTT.

This clonotype has only a few counts. This rearrangement joins TRBV10-3 to TRBJ2-1, with TRBD1 matching 7 bases. From germline, CDR1 is ENHRY and CDR2 SYGVKD. The CDR3 consists of 14 residues. The trim removed 3 bases at V and 5 bases at J, leaving 4 bases unmatched. This CDR3 reads CAISDPDRDNEQFF. The CDR3 bases are TGTGCCATCAGTGACCCCGACAGGGACAATGAGCAGTTCTTC.

The V and J genes are TRBV18 and TRBJ2-3, with D perhaps matching TRBD2 (5 bases). V shed 2 bases and J shed 6 bases, with 9 bases lying between them. Germline CDR1 KGHSH, CDR2 LQKENI. The CDR3 loop spans 13 amino acids. CDR3 in DNA: TGTGCCAGCTCACCAGTGGAGGTGGATACGCAGTATTTT. Amino acids: CASSPVEVDTQYF. Full variable domain (outside the CDR3, taken from reference TRBV18 and TRBJ2-3): NAGVMQNPRHLVRRRGQEARLRCSPMKGHSHVYWYRQLPEEGLKFMVYLQKENIIDESGMPKERFSAEFPKEGPSILRIQQVVRGDSAAYFCASSPVEVDTQYFGPGTRLTVL.

In its sample, this clonotype was seen many times. The genes are TRBV20-1 and TRBJ2-7; perhaps TRBD2 as D (5 bases). Trimming pared 0 bases from V and 2 bases from J, leaving 14 bases between. Germline V gives CDR1 DFQATT, CDR2 SNEGSKA (reference sequence). The CDR3 loop spans 15 amino acids. The CDR3 here is CSARDLEGSAYEQYF. CDR3 in DNA: TGCAGTGCTAGAGATTTAGAGGGATCGGCCTACGAGCAGTACTTC.

The chain recombines TRBV2 with TRBJ1-1, with 8 bases identical to TRBD1. Losses at the gene ends were 5 bases for V and 0 bases for J; bases not matched to a gene: 8. There are 16 residues in the CDR3. CDR1 and CDR2 (germline): SNHLY, FYNNEI. CDR3 DNA sequence: TGTGCCAGCAGTACCGGGACAGGCACCATGAACACTGAAGCTTTCTTT. Protein product: CASSTGTGTMNTEAFF.

The chain joins TRBV28 to TRBJ2-3; weak D call: TRBD1 (6 bases). V was clipped by 1 base and J by 6 bases, with 17 bases between them. Germline V gene data show CDR1 as MDHEN and CDR2 as SYDVKM. This CDR3 is 16 amino acids long. Here the CDR3 DNA reads TGTGCCAGCAGTTTATCGGCAGGGGTCTTTGAGGATACGCAGTATTTT. This encodes CASSLSAGVFEDTQYF.

In its sample, this clonotype was seen a few times. This sequence joins TRBV27 and TRBJ1-2, with D perhaps TRBD1 (6 bases). The CDR3 covers 14 residues. The germline V gene has CDR1 MNHEY and CDR2 SMNVEV (reference sequence). V lost 6 bases and J 2 bases, leaving 13 bases between the germline ends. CDR3 amino acids: CASSPVGANYGYTF. CDR3 sequence (DNA): TGTGCCAGCAGCCCTGTGGGGGCAAACTATGGCTACACCTTC.

This chain connects TRBV5-6 to TRBJ1-1, with D unclear. V shed 2 bases and J shed 4 bases, with 9 bases lying between them. Germline loops: CDR1 SGHDT, CDR2 YYEEEE. The CDR3 consists of 13 residues. CDR3 coding DNA: TGTGCCAGCAGCTTAAGATCGGGCACTGAAGCTTTCTTT. Protein sequence: CASSLRSGTEAFF.

The CDR3 here is CSAIKLGGTGAYEQYF. Written as DNA, the CDR3 is TGCAGTGCTATCAAACTGGGGGGGACAGGTGCCTACGAGCAGTACTTC. The genes are TRBV20-1 and TRBJ2-7, with TRBD1 as a possible D gene (8 bases). CDR3 size: 16 residues. Between the trimmed V and J ends, which lost 4 bases and 2 bases, there was a span of 21 bases. Germline V gene lookup returns CDR1 DFQATT and CDR2 SNEGSKA (reference sequence).

In its sample, this clonotype was seen a few times. This chain links TRBV7-2 with TRBJ2-5, with D unclear. Germline CDR1 is SGHTA and CDR2 is FQGNSA. The CDR3 sequence is 14 residues long. Trimming removed 1 base at V and 5 bases at J, with 11 bases between. DNA for the CDR3: TGTGCCAGCAGCTTAGTTGCTAGTCTTGAGACCCAGTACTTC. Its protein is CASSLVASLETQYF.

The sample holds a few counts of this clonotype. The chain joins TRBV10-3 to TRBJ2-2, with D unresolved. Germline loops: CDR1 ENHRY, CDR2 SYGVKD. CDR3 length: 13 amino acids. Trimming cost V 2 bases and J 4 bases, with 5 bases left between them. The CDR3 bases are TGTGCCATCAGTGAGGTTTTCACCGGGGAGCTGTTTTTT. Translation gives CAISEVFTGELFF.

A few counts support this clonotype. This chain joins TRBV4-1 and TRBJ2-7; 7 positions match TRBD1. V shed 0 bases, J shed 0 bases, and the junction held 5 bases outside the gene matches. The CDR3 runs 16 residues. Germline assignment: CDR1 MGHRA and CDR2 YSYEKL. The CDR3 is CASSQEDRLNSYEQYF. The DNA of the CDR3 is TGCGCCAGCAGCCAAGAGGACAGGCTAAACTCCTACGAGCAGTACTTC.

In nucleotides, the CDR3 is TGCGCCAGCAGCCAAAATGCTCTCGAGCAGTACTTC. This gives the protein CASSQNALEQYF. The chain links TRBV4-1 to TRBJ2-7; D gene uncertain. Germline-derived CDR1 and CDR2 are MGHRA and YSYEKL. V dropped 2 bases and J dropped 6 bases, with 8 bases sitting between them. This CDR3 contains 12 residues.

The table lists this clonotype with many counts. This sequence joins TRBV21-1 and TRBJ2-3. TRBV21-1 is deemed a pseudogene. This CDR3 is 13 amino acids long. CDR3: CASSKRLTDTQYF. CDR3 sequence (DNA): TGTGCCAGCAGCAAAAGACTCACAGATACGCAGTATTTT.

In this sample, this clonotype turned up a few times. The chain links TRBV25-1 to TRBJ1-1; possibly TRBD1 for D (6 bases). The CDR3 covers 14 residues. Germline V lookup: CDR1 MGHDK, CDR2 SYGVNS. Trimming removed 4 bases from V and 7 bases from J, with 16 bases in between. The DNA for the CDR3 is TGTGCCAGCAGTGGACCGGGGGCGGTTGATGAAGCTTTCTTT. Translated: CASSGPGAVDEAFF.

This clonotype was picked up one time. J is TRBJ2-2 and V is TRBV6-2 or TRBV6-3, with 7 bases fitting TRBD1. Germline CDR1 reads MNHEY; CDR2 reads SVGEGT. V shed 4 bases and J 2 bases; nucleotides not matched to a gene: 10. The CDR3 has 17 residues. The CDR3 bases are TGTGCCAGCAGTTCCCACAGGGGCGACCCTAACACCGGGGAGCTGTTTTTT. It translates to CASSSHRGDPNTGELFF.

The chain recombines TRBV6-5 with TRBJ2-5; D perhaps matches TRBD2 (6 bases). V was clipped by 2 bases and J by 4 bases, with 8 bases between them. The CDR3 length is 13 residues. Germline V gives CDR1 MNHEY, CDR2 SVGAGI. The CDR3 coding sequence is TGTGCCAGCAGTTACGGAGGGGTAGAGACCCAGTACTTC. Its protein is CASSYGGVETQYF.

This clonotype showed up just a few times. CDR3 DNA: TGTGCCAGCAGCTTAGACCTAGGACAGGGGGCAACAGATACGCAGTATTTT. Translated, it gives CASSLDLGQGATDTQYF. The genes are TRBV11-2 and TRBJ2-3, with 11 bases aligning to TRBD1. The CDR3 is made up of 17 amino acids. The junction had 5 bases not matched to a gene; V was cut back by 0 bases and J by 3 bases. Germline V gives CDR1 SGHAT, CDR2 FQNNGV.

The V and J genes are TRBV30 and TRBJ2-7, with unresolved D. This CDR3 is built from 12 residues. Between the trimmed V and J ends, which lost 0 bases and 5 bases, there was a span of 8 bases. From germline, CDR1 is GTSNPN and CDR2 SVGIG (reference sequence). The CDR3 DNA reads as TGTGCCTGGAGTGTACGCATTGACGAGCAGTACTTC. The encoded protein is CAWSVRIDEQYF.

The genes are TRBV5-6 and TRBJ2-3, with a possible D match to TRBD1 (6 bases). Germline V CDR1 and CDR2: SGHDT, YYEEEE. V was clipped by 7 bases and J by 0 bases, with 15 bases between them. This CDR3 is 15 amino acids long. This CDR3 reads CASPFSDSSTDTQYF. CDR3 in DNA: TGTGCCAGCCCCTTTTCGGACAGCAGCACAGATACGCAGTATTTT. Together with reference TRBV5-6 and TRBJ2-3, the CDR3 gives the full variable domain: DAGVTQSPTHLIKTRGQQVTLRCSPKSGHDTVSWYQQALGQGPQFIFQYYEEEERQRGNFPDRFSGHQFPNYSSELNVNALLLGDSALYLCASPFSDSSTDTQYFGPGTRLTVL.

This clonotype was counted between two and nine times. This chain links TRBV19 with TRBJ2-7, with D unclear. The V end lost 3 bases, the J end lost 4 bases, and 10 bases lay between the germline ends. The V gene's germline CDR1 is LNHDA and CDR2 SQIVND (reference sequence). The CDR3 runs to 13 residues. The CDR3 bases are TGTGCCAGTAGTATCACCTCTGGGTACGAGCAGTACTTC. This translates into CASSITSGYEQYF.

The chain's CDR3 is CAIKAPSSTDTQYF. In DNA, the CDR3 is TGTGCCATCAAAGCCCCTAGCAGCACAGATACGCAGTATTTT. The V and J genes are TRBV10-3 and TRBJ2-3; D is perhaps TRBD2 (5 bases). This CDR3 has 14 residues. The germline CDR1 and CDR2 sequences are ENHRY and SYGVKD. Trimming cost V 7 bases and J 0 bases, with 11 bases left between them.

This sequence joins TRBV6-5 and TRBJ2-1; 9 bases fit TRBD2. Per the germline V gene, CDR1 is MNHEY and CDR2 is SVGAGI. The junction had 5 bases not matched to a gene; V was cut back by 0 bases and J by 5 bases. The CDR3 has 16 residues. In DNA, the CDR3 is TGTGCCAGCAGTTACTCTTCTAGCGGGGCTAACAATGAGCAGTTCTTC. Its translation is CASSYSSSGANNEQFF.

The rearrangement joins TRBV2 to TRBJ2-1, with 7 bases that match TRBD2. Germline CDR1 SNHLY, CDR2 FYNNEI. The CDR3 totals 15 residues. V gave up 6 bases and J gave up 0 bases; unmatched junction bases: 5. CDR3 coding DNA: TGTGCCAGCAGACGAAGCGGGGCCTCCTACAATGAGCAGTTCTTC. Amino acid sequence: CASRRSGASYNEQFF.

J is TRBJ2-1 and V is TRBV7-2; 9 bases are shared with TRBD2. The ends lost 5 bases at V and 0 bases at J; junction bases unmatched: 5. The CDR3 has 16 amino acids. Germline V gene lookup returns CDR1 SGHTA and CDR2 FQGNSA. The CDR3 sequence: CASSILAGASYNEQFF. CDR3 in DNA: TGTGCCAGCAGCATATTAGCGGGGGCCTCCTACAATGAGCAGTTCTTC.

This clonotype was seen more than once but under ten times. The V gene is TRBV6-5, the J gene TRBJ2-3, with 9 bases that match TRBD1. This CDR3 is 17 amino acids long. Germline CDR1 reads MNHEY; CDR2 reads SVGAGI. With V trimmed by 0 bases and J by 3 bases, 7 bases remained unmatched. For the CDR3, the DNA is TGTGCCAGCAGTTACTCGCCCCGGGACAGGGCTACAGATACGCAGTATTTT. It specifies CASSYSPRDRATDTQYF.